The 5 T cell receptor beta chains below all came from one sample that was sequenced in a study of cytomegalovirus exposure and HLA in healthy donors. The PCR ran on 60 Vbeta and 13 Jbeta primers. Clones were read by immunoSEQ multiplex PCR, and TCRdb kept only the in-frame ones, dropping some. The table has around 110,000 clones, approximately 70% seen once; the top ten hold around 0.79%. Material: PBMCs. These receptors all stem from a woman aged 25 to 39 in good health and CMV-seronegative.

The chain has TRBV30 and TRBJ1-1, with D uncertain. The CDR3 sequence is 15 residues long. The germline CDR1 and CDR2 sequences are GTSNPN and SVGIG (reference sequence). DNA of the CDR3: TGTGCTGCTATGGTGGGAGATCTTATGAACACTGAAGCTTTCTTT. This codes for CAAMVGDLMNTEAFF.

The rearrangement uses TRBV4-3 and TRBJ1-1, with 7 bases lining up with TRBD1. The J segment lost 4 bases and the V segment lost 4 bases, leaving 6 bases of the junction unmatched. This CDR3 has 14 amino acids. Germline CDR1 is LGHNA and CDR2 is YSLEER. The CDR3 spells CASSRRQGITEAFF. DNA of the CDR3: TGCGCCAGCAGCCGAAGACAGGGTATCACTGAAGCTTTCTTT.

This rearrangement joins TRBV6-6 to TRBJ2-5, with 7 nucleotides matching TRBD1. V was pared by 6 bases and J by 2 bases, with 9 bases of the junction left unmatched. The CDR3 runs to 15 residues. Germline-derived CDR1 and CDR2 are MNHNY and SVGAGI (reference sequence). CDR3 coding DNA: TGTGCCAGCAGGTCCAGGAACAGGGGTCAAGAGACCCAGTACTTC. This gives the protein CASRSRNRGQETQYF.

The rearrangement joins TRBV6-1 to TRBJ1-1, with D possibly being TRBD1 (6 bases). This CDR3 comprises 13 residues. From germline, CDR1 is MNHNS and CDR2 SASEGT. The ends were cut back, 6 bases at V and 2 bases at J, with 10 bases in the middle. The CDR3 nucleotides are TGTGCCAGCAGCCATGGGACAAACACTGAAGCTTTCTTT. Amino acids: CASSHGTNTEAFF.

The chain employs TRBV7-9 and TRBJ1-1; possible D gene TRBD1, 5 bases. The V end was cut by 7 bases, the J end by 3 bases, with 12 bases between. Germline CDR1 is SEHNR and CDR2 is FQNEAQ (reference sequence). CDR3 size: 13 residues. The DNA for the CDR3 is TGTGCCAGCACCCTAGACAGTTACACTGAAGCTTTCTTT. It specifies CASTLDSYTEAFF. Based on the CDR3 plus reference TRBV7-9 and TRBJ1-1, the full variable domain is DTGVSQNPRHKITKRGQNVTFRCDPISEHNRLYWYRQTLGQGPEFLTYFQNEAQLEKSRLLSDRFSAERPKGSFSTLEIQRTEQGDSAMYLCASTLDSYTEAFFGQGTRLTVV.